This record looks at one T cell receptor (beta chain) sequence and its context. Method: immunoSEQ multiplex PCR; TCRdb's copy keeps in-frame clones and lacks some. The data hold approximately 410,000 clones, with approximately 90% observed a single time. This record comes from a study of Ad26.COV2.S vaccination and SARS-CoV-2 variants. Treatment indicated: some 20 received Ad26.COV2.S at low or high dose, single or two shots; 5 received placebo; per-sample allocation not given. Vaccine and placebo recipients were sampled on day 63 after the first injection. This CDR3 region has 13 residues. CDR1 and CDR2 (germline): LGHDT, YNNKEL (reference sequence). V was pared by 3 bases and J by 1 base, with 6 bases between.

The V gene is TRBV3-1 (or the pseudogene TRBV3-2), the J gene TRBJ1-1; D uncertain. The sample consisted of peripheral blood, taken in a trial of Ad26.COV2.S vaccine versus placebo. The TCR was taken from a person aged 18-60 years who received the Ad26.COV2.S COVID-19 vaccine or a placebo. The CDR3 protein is CASSHRENTEAFF. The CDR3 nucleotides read TGTGCCAGCAGCCATCGAGAGAACACTGAAGCTTTCTTT.